The 9 T cell receptor beta chains listed next were all sequenced from one sample in a study of cytomegalovirus exposure and HLA in healthy donors. 13 Jbeta primers and 60 Vbeta primers were used for the PCR. This table comes from immunoSEQ multiplex PCR, and its TCRdb copy is limited to in-frame clones, with some not included. The table includes around 150,000 clones, approximately 80% detected once. The sequenced sample was PBMCs. The origin of the receptors is a woman aged 40 to 50 in good health and CMV-seropositive.

The V gene is TRBV5-5, the J gene TRBJ2-5; D ambiguous. V dropped 1 base and J dropped 5 bases, with 6 bases sitting between them. Looked up from germline, CDR1 is SGHKS and CDR2 is YYEKEE (reference sequence). The CDR3 sequence is 12 residues long. The CDR3 sequence: CASSLYEETQYF. CDR3 in DNA: TGTGCCAGCAGCTTGTACGAGGAGACCCAGTACTTC. The variable domain in full, with the rest retrieved from reference TRBV5-5 and TRBJ2-5, is DAGVTQSPTHLIKTRGQQVTLRCSPISGHKSVSWYQQVLGQGPQFIFQYYEKEERGRGNFPDRFSARQFPNYSSELNVNALLLGDSALYLCASSLYEETQYFGPGTRLLVL.

The sample holds one count of this clone. The rearrangement links TRBV10-2 to TRBJ2-2, with TRBD1 matching over 7 bases. Looked up from germline, CDR1 is WSHSY and CDR2 is SAAADI. CDR3 length: 17 residues. With 7 bases clipped from V and 2 bases from J, the junction kept 13 bases outside the gene matches. The CDR3 here is CASIPVWDSTNTGELFF. CDR3 in DNA: TGCGCCAGCATCCCAGTCTGGGACAGCACTAACACCGGGGAGCTGTTTTTT.

This clone was picked up one time. The chain combines TRBV27 with TRBJ2-5, with a weak D call TRBD2 (5 bases). The closer fit of TRBJ2-7 to the DNA end suggests the J call may be wrong. Looked up from germline, CDR1 is MNHEY and CDR2 is SMNVEV (reference sequence). CDR3 length: 15 amino acids. CDR3 protein: CASSRRTDGSDEQYF. DNA of the CDR3: TGTGCCAGCAGTAGGAGGACGGATGGGAGTGACGAGCAGTACTTC.

The chain is built from TRBV12-5 and TRBJ1-3; no clear D gene. V gave up 1 base and J gave up 4 bases, with 8 bases separating them. This CDR3 has 14 amino acids. The germline CDR1 and CDR2 sequences are LGHNT and FRNRAP. The CDR3 coding sequence is TGTGCTAGTGGTTTGGGGGCGCTGGGAAACACCATATATTTT. Encoded protein: CASGLGALGNTIYF.

This rearrangement joins TRBV30 to TRBJ2-5; D perhaps matches TRBD2 (5 bases). The length of the CDR3 is 13 residues. Germline lookup yields CDR1 GTSNPN and CDR2 SVGIG (reference sequence). V shed 2 bases and J shed 3 bases, with 10 bases lying between them. CDR3: CAWSSATKETQYF. The CDR3 DNA reads TGTGCCTGGAGTTCAGCGACTAAAGAGACCCAGTACTTC.

J is TRBJ1-5 and V is TRBV30, with D unresolved. Per germline, CDR1 GTSNPN and CDR2 SVGIG (reference sequence). This CDR3 is built from 15 residues. Trimming removed 2 bases at V and 0 bases at J, with 11 bases between. The CDR3 sequence: CAWSPLYNSNQPQHF. CDR3 bases: TGTGCCTGGAGTCCCTTGTATAATAGCAATCAGCCCCAGCATTTT.

There are a few counts of this clone. The CDR3 DNA is TGTGCCAGCAGGTCTGGACAGAATGGTGAAGCTTTCTTT. Residues: CASRSGQNGEAFF. The chain recombines TRBV28 with TRBJ1-1; possibly TRBD1 for D (6 bases). This CDR3 comprises 13 residues. CDR1 is MDHEN and CDR2 is SYDVKM in the germline V gene. V lost 6 bases and J lost 7, with 15 bases in between.

The V and J genes are TRBV6-1 and TRBJ1-3; 12 bases line up with TRBD1. This CDR3 has 16 amino acids. Germline V gene data show CDR1 as MNHNS and CDR2 as SASEGT. With V trimmed by 4 bases and J by 0 bases, 1 base remained unmatched. The CDR3: CASSGGQGASGNTIYF. CDR3 nucleotides: TGTGCCAGCAGTGGGGGACAGGGGGCCTCTGGAAACACCATATATTTT.

This clone was recorded a few times. The chain couples TRBV27 to TRBJ2-3; D is undetermined. V lost 2 bases and J 3 bases, leaving 9 bases between the germline ends. Germline V gene data show CDR1 as MNHEY and CDR2 as SMNVEV (reference sequence). The CDR3 extends over 14 amino acids. CDR3 in amino acids: CASSLILPTDTQYF. As DNA, the CDR3 is TGTGCCAGCAGTTTAATCCTCCCTACAGATACGCAGTATTTT.